This T cell receptor beta chain was captured in a study of blood T cell repertoires in COVID-19. Study-wide context: Both acute and convalescent COVID-19 samples were obtained from the United States, Italy and Spain.

The assay was immunoSEQ multiplex PCR, and TCRdb's table has in-frame clones only and misses some. Of tens of thousands of clones listed, approximately 70% were seen once; the top ten hold around 10%. From germline, CDR1 is SGHVS and CDR2 FQNEAQ. Between the trimmed V and J ends, which lost 2 bases and 5 bases, there was a span of 7 bases. The CDR3 runs to 13 residues. The sample taken for sequencing was peripheral blood. The chain carries TRBV7-8 and TRBJ2-1, with D hard to call. This receptor was identified in a woman in her 70s with acute or convalescent COVID-19. The CDR3 DNA reads TGTGCCAGCAGCTTATCCAACAACAATGAGCAGTTCTTC. Its protein is CASSLSNNNEQFF.